Sequencing of this T cell receptor beta chain was carried out in a study of blood T cell repertoires in COVID-19. Background on the study: Both acute and convalescent COVID-19 samples were obtained from the United States, Italy and Spain.

Per the original data handling: It was from reference gene primer amplification that nucleated cell counts were estimated. Clones were sequenced by immunoSEQ multiplex PCR, and TCRdb holds only the in-frame ones, with some missing. That table supplies the V and J calls and clone size; D and trimming were determined from the DNA. Found here are about 260,000 clones, around 87% of them singletons; the top ten hold less than 3%. V was pared by 6 bases and J by 4 bases, with 13 bases between. There are 14 residues in the CDR3. Germline lookup yields CDR1 LNHDA and CDR2 SQIVND (reference sequence). The chain uses TRBV19 and TRBJ1-5; weak D call: TRBD1 (6 bases). The receptor was isolated from a woman aged 45-65 years with acute or convalescent COVID-19. The sequenced material came from peripheral blood. The CDR3 nucleotides are TGTGCCAGTAGGGGGGGGCAGGTAAATCAGCCCCAGCATTTT. Residues: CASRGGQVNQPQHF.